A selection of T cell receptor beta chains follows, all from one sample in a study of T-cell memory formation after mild COVID-19. One entry per CDR3 protein, called by TCRdb with MiXCR from the 5' RACE reads. Seen here are 200,000 to 250,000 distinct CDR3 sequences, roughly 9.4% observed once, and the top ten hold 22%. The sequenced sample was PBMCs or a T cell subset sorted from them (not recorded which). Receptors were obtained from a man aged 18 to 29 who had mild COVID-19 (a few samples of this study predate the infection). Cell type and time point are not known. CDR3s leave out the opening cysteine and the closing phenylalanine or tryptophan. The order of the fields is V gene, CDR3 protein.

>TRBV24-1
ATGSTGEETQY
>TRBV6-5
ASSSTSYNSPLH
>TRBV4-2
ASSQVLASGGLSSYNEQF
>TRBV4-3
ASSRGGEGAKVIQY
>TRBV12-3/TRBV12-4
ASSMTDQNEKLF
>TRBV20-1
SARVLGPRTQY
>TRBV7-2
ASSPGQGALGYT
>TRBV12-3/TRBV12-4
ASRTAAGQATDTQY
>TRBV7-2
ASSADMSRGETQY
>TRBV12-5
ASGLVYKGQDSNQPQH
>TRBV20-1
SAISTSGGYTDTQY
>TRBV19
ASTVSGANVLT
>TRBV25-1
ASSESQGHYEQY
>TRBV5-5
ASSLGVQGGYT
>TRBV5-1
ASSLAAGTGELF
>TRBV5-1
ASSLAATNAYEQY
>TRBV7-3
ASSLMKGLGTDTQY
>TRBV6-5
ASRRGRADTQY
>TRBV29-1
SSSTGVDTEAF
>TRBV7-2
ASSFHDAGYNEQF
>TRBV20-1
SARGWGNEQF
>TRBV10-3
AISESLGQGVGQPQH
>TRBV7-8
ASSLRGGTGANVLT
>TRBV2
ASIETLNTGELF
>TRBV6-5
ASRPSLASHEQY
>TRBV5-4
ASSRKSGELDTEAF
>TRBV27
ASSLGGADAYGYT
>TRBV15
ATSRVGRTTDTQY
>TRBV15
ATSRPGAQPQH
>TRBV12-3/TRBV12-4
ASAVTGQGQDTQY
>TRBV29-1
SVNTGVGEQF
>TRBV6-4
ASSEFSITSYNEQF
>TRBV6-5
ASRQGGETQY
>TRBV20-1
SASRRDSQETQY
>TRBV9
ASSVGLAGYHNEQF
>TRBV18
ASSPSQVGNQPQH
>TRBV29-1
SVSGKDQPQH
>TRBV7-2
ASSLRRGVDTQY
>TRBV15
ATSRDRNSGGAGEQF
>TRBV30
AWSAMGGTEAF
>TRBV12-3/TRBV12-4
ASSPGGGVNTEAF
>TRBV12-3/TRBV12-4
ASSLIGNEQF
>TRBV6-6
ASSYPTGQGVTLH
>TRBV6-2/TRBV6-3
ASWTGDQPQH
>TRBV19
ASSIGAYNEQF
>TRBV5-6
ASSLVSDPQY
>TRBV7-9
ASSSVAPYEQY
>TRBV29-1
SVVLGLETQY
>TRBV20-1
SASSGDNEQF
>TRBV18
ASSPRSSGTDTQY
>TRBV7-6
ASSSRGYNYGYT
>TRBV6-5
ASLSRGGRADTQY
>TRBV12-3/TRBV12-4
ASTPGLAGEEQY
>TRBV5-1
ASSFDRTNEKLF
>TRBV5-6
ASTLSRQARSTDTQY
>TRBV9
ASSPPTGRVSEQY
>TRBV5-1
ASSVTGTGGSYGYT